Below are 21 T cell receptor beta chains sequenced from a single sample in a study of T-cell reconstitution after alpha-beta-depleted transplantation in children. Unique molecular identifiers were built into the TCRbeta library. TCRdb reprocessed the PCR reads with MiXCR, giving one entry per CDR3 protein. The sample contains 150,000 to 200,000 distinct CDR3 sequences, more than 6.5% of which appear only once. The material sequenced was PBMCs from the stem cell graft donor, taken from the stem cell graft. Source of these receptors: a human donor who donated a stem cell graft to a child with Wiskott-Aldrich syndrome.

This clonotype has at least ten counts. The V and J genes are TRBV12-3 or TRBV12-4 and TRBJ2-1, with 11 bases that match TRBD2. V trimming: 9 bases; J trimming: 2 bases; junction bases outside the gene matches: 3. The CDR3 runs 14 residues. CDR3 in DNA: TGTGCCAGTACTAGCGGGAGAACCTACAATGAGCAGTTCTTC. Translated: CASTSGRTYNEQFF.

This clonotype was counted many times. V gene TRBV9 combines with J gene TRBJ1-5, with D hard to call. The CDR3 length is 15 residues. Trimming pared 4 bases from V and 3 bases from J, leaving 14 bases between. Germline lookup yields CDR1 SGDLS and CDR2 YYNGEE. Here the CDR3 reads CASSTQGLNNQPQHF. The CDR3 nucleotides read TGTGCCAGCAGCACCCAAGGACTGAACAATCAGCCCCAGCATTTT.

At least ten counts were recorded for this clonotype. CDR3 amino acids: CATQGSGANVLTF. CDR3 nucleotides: TGTGCCACACAGGGCTCTGGGGCCAACGTCCTGACTTTC. The rearrangement uses TRBV24-1 and TRBJ2-6; D may be TRBD1 (6 bases). The germline V and J ends were trimmed by 10 bases and 0 bases, with 6 bases remaining between them. Germline loops: CDR1 KGHDR, CDR2 SFDVKD. The CDR3 has 13 amino acids.

The chain carries TRBV12-3 or TRBV12-4 and TRBJ2-4, with 8 nucleotides matching TRBD1. V shed 2 bases, J shed 2 bases, and the junction held 5 bases outside the gene matches. The CDR3 contains 16 residues. The CDR3 DNA reads as TGTGCCAGCAGTTTATCCGACAGGGGATCCAAAAACATTCAGTACTTC. Its protein product is CASSLSDRGSKNIQYF.

In its sample, this clonotype was seen many times. The chain combines TRBV12-3 or TRBV12-4 with TRBJ2-2, with unresolved D. V lost 3 bases to trimming and J lost 1 base, with 9 bases between them. CDR3 length equals 15 residues. CDR3 in amino acids: CASSFRLGNTGELFF. The CDR3 DNA is TGTGCCAGCAGTTTCCGGCTCGGGAACACCGGGGAGCTGTTTTTT.

In this sample, this clonotype turned up many times. CDR3 nucleotide sequence: TGTGCCAGCAGCAACGAGCAGGGACAGGGGGACTCCTATAATTCACCCCTCCACTTT. Its protein is CASSNEQGQGDSYNSPLHF. The chain has TRBV21-1 and TRBJ1-6; the D segment call TRBD1 is taken from the table without a DNA check. TRBV21-1 is annotated as a pseudogene. The CDR3 spans 19 residues.

This clonotype was counted at least ten times. The V and J genes are TRBV2 and TRBJ1-1, with a tentative D call TRBD1 (5 bases). The CDR3 is 13 residues long. V lost 5 bases and J 3 bases, leaving 10 bases between the germline ends. Looked up from germline, CDR1 is SNHLY and CDR2 is FYNNEI. CDR3 loop: CASSPGTDTEAFF. The CDR3 DNA reads TGTGCCAGCAGTCCGGGGACGGACACTGAAGCTTTCTTT.

This clonotype has ten or more counts. The chain uses TRBV9 and TRBJ2-1; 11 bases agree with TRBD2. The CDR3 consists of 18 residues. Germline CDR1 and CDR2: SGDLS and YYNGEE. V trimming: 5 bases; J trimming: 10 bases; junction bases outside the gene matches: 20. The CDR3 region has the DNA TGTGCCAGCAGTGGACCCCCAATAGCGGGAGGGTATGAACCAGAGCAGTTCTTC. It specifies CASSGPPIAGGYEPEQFF.

This clonotype was picked up many times. J is TRBJ1-1 and V is TRBV20-1, with D perhaps matching TRBD1 (6 bases). The CDR3 sequence is 12 residues long. Per germline, CDR1 DFQATT and CDR2 SNEGSKA (reference sequence). Trimming took 5 bases from V and 7 from J, leaving 14 bases between them. In DNA, the CDR3 is TGCAGTGCTGAAGACAGGCAAGGTGAAGCTTTCTTT. Protein: CSAEDRQGEAFF.

The genes are TRBV12-3 or TRBV12-4 and TRBJ1-4, with a tentative D call TRBD1 (5 bases). The V end was cut by 4 bases, the J end by 1 base, with 22 bases between. The CDR3 sequence is 19 residues long. CDR3 amino acids: CASSSSQGSKGLTNEKLFF. For the CDR3, the DNA is TGTGCCAGCAGTTCCAGCCAGGGCAGTAAGGGGCTAACTAATGAAAAACTGTTTTTT.

At least ten counts were recorded for this clonotype. The chain combines TRBV5-1 with TRBJ2-7, with D possibly being TRBD2 (6 bases). The CDR3 consists of 15 residues. V was shortened by 4 bases and J by 7 bases, with 21 bases between the two germline ends. The germline V gene encodes CDR1 SGHRS and CDR2 YFSETQ. The CDR3 nucleotides read TGCGCCAGCAGCCAGGAGACTAGTTCCGCGCGGGAGCAGTACTTC. It codes for CASSQETSSAREQYF. Full variable domain (outside the CDR3, taken from reference TRBV5-1 and TRBJ2-7): KAGVTQTPRYLIKTRGQQVTLSCSPISGHRSVSWYQQTPGQGLQFLFEYFSETQRNKGNFPGRFSGRQFSNSRSEMNVSTLELGDSALYLCASSQETSSAREQYFGPGTRLTVT.

In its sample, this clonotype was seen many times. The chain joins TRBV7-9 to TRBJ2-5; D may be TRBD1 (6 bases). The germline V gene has CDR1 SEHNR and CDR2 FQNEAQ (reference sequence). Between the trimmed V and J ends, which lost 2 bases and 5 bases, there was a span of 18 bases. The CDR3 runs 16 residues. CDR3 DNA sequence: TGTGCCAGCAGCTTAACAGGGTCAACAATTGTGGAGACCCAGTACTTC. It translates to CASSLTGSTIVETQYF.

This clonotype was counted ten times or more. The genes are TRBV20-1 and TRBJ2-1; D remains unclear. The CDR3 runs to 17 residues. The V gene's germline CDR1 is DFQATT and CDR2 SNEGSKA (reference sequence). V was clipped by 1 base and J by 6 bases, with 22 bases between them. CDR3 DNA sequence: TGCAGTGCTAGAGCTTTTGTCCTCAGAGGTATCGGCAATGAGCAGTTCTTC. Amino acids: CSARAFVLRGIGNEQFF.

Many counts were recorded for this clonotype. The V gene is TRBV7-2, the J gene TRBJ1-5, with D unclear. V was cut by 2 bases and J by 5 bases, with 7 bases left in between. This CDR3 is 13 amino acids long. Germline CDR1 and CDR2: SGHTA and FQGNSA. The CDR3 nucleotides read TGTGCCAGCAGCTTAACGACCCATCAGCCCCAGCATTTT. Translating it yields CASSLTTHQPQHF.

This clonotype showed up many times. The J gene is TRBJ2-5, the V gene TRBV3-1; the D gene is possibly TRBD1 (6 bases). Per germline, CDR1 LGHDT and CDR2 YNNKEL (reference sequence). V was shortened by 4 bases and J by 7 bases, with 7 bases between the two germline ends. CDR3 size: 11 residues. CDR3 nucleotide sequence: TGTGCCAGCAGCCTCAGGGGGACCCAGTACTTC. It yields the protein CASSLRGTQYF.

This clonotype showed up many times. This sequence joins TRBV2 and TRBJ2-5; 7 nucleotides align to TRBD1. The CDR3 loop spans 14 amino acids. Germline V gene lookup returns CDR1 SNHLY and CDR2 FYNNEI. V gave up 8 bases and J gave up 1 base; unmatched junction bases: 7. The CDR3 here is CASGRDRTQETQYF. The CDR3, as DNA: TGTGCCAGCGGAAGGGACAGAACCCAAGAGACCCAGTACTTC.

This clonotype was recorded at least ten times. The CDR3 reads CASSLGPEQYF. The CDR3 region has the DNA TGTGCCAGCAGTTTAGGCCCCGAGCAGTACTTC. This chain uses TRBV12-3 or TRBV12-4 with TRBJ2-7; D gene uncertain. Deletions cut 1 base from V and 6 bases from J, with 4 bases between. This CDR3 comprises 11 residues.

This clonotype was seen at least ten times. V usage is TRBV12-3 or TRBV12-4 and J usage is TRBJ1-5; D may be TRBD1 (5 bases). The V end lost 1 base, the J end lost 6 bases, and 13 bases lay between the germline ends. The CDR3 is made up of 15 amino acids. The CDR3 region has the DNA TGTGCCAGCAGTTTAGAGCAGGGAGTAGGTCAGCCCCAGCATTTT. Translation: CASSLEQGVGQPQHF.

Ten or more counts support this clonotype. The chain carries TRBV7-8 and TRBJ2-3; D tentatively reads TRBD1 or TRBD2 (5 bases each). This CDR3 is 15 amino acids long. CDR1 is SGHVS, CDR2 FQNEAQ, per germline. V was shortened by 6 bases and J by 4 bases, with 17 bases between the two germline ends. The CDR3 DNA reads as TGTGCCAGCAGTCGGGGCAGGGCCGTACCAGATACGCAGTATTTT. Its protein is CASSRGRAVPDTQYF.

This clonotype was recorded many times. The J gene is TRBJ2-2, the V gene TRBV28; possible D gene TRBD1, 5 bases. V was cut by 5 bases and J by 5 bases, with 15 bases left in between. Germline loops: CDR1 MDHEN, CDR2 SYDVKM. The CDR3 is 15 amino acids. The CDR3 reads CASSRWGRSTGELFF. The CDR3, as DNA: TGTGCCAGCAGTCGGTGGGGCAGGAGTACCGGGGAGCTGTTTTTT.

This clonotype appeared a few times. The CDR3 reads CASRSGLSYNEQFF. CDR3 sequence (DNA): TGCGCCAGCAGGTCGGGGCTCTCCTACAATGAGCAGTTCTTC. The chain is built from TRBV5-1 and TRBJ2-1; D is possibly TRBD1 or TRBD2 (5 bases each). This CDR3 comprises 14 residues. The V end lost 5 bases, the J end lost 0 bases, and 9 bases lay between the germline ends. Germline V CDR1 and CDR2: SGHRS, YFSETQ.